This T cell receptor (beta chain) was found in a study of Ad26.COV2.S vaccination and SARS-CoV-2 variants. Overall study context: It was the COV1001 Ad26.COV2.S trial arm that included the donor. Dosing was one shot or two shots 56 days apart. Broader study findings: Total T cell responses were possibly underestimated by TCR breadth and depth analyses.

Note on this clone: The antigen is undetermined.

The assay was immunoSEQ multiplex PCR, and TCRdb's table has in-frame clones only and misses some. The table includes 430,000 or so clones, about 88% detected once. Sample treatment: around 19 received Ad26.COV2.S at low or high dose, single or two shots; about 5 received placebo; per-sample allocation not given. Sampling was performed 63 days after the first vaccine or placebo injection. At a Boston site, the person donating was an adult of 18-55 years. The CDR3 loop spans 18 amino acids. The junction had 11 bases not matched to a gene; V was cut back by 2 bases and J by 4 bases. Germline V gene data show CDR1 as LNHDA and CDR2 as SQIVND (reference sequence).

This TCR was sampled from a person aged 18-65 years who received the Ad26.COV2.S COVID-19 vaccine or a placebo. The sample consisted of peripheral blood, taken in a trial of Ad26.COV2.S vaccine versus placebo. The chain combines TRBV19 with TRBJ2-1; 10 nucleotides line up with TRBD2. CDR3 region: CASSIFVASGSVYNEQFF. CDR3 coding DNA: TGTGCCAGTAGTATATTTGTGGCTAGCGGGAGCGTATACAATGAGCAGTTCTTC.